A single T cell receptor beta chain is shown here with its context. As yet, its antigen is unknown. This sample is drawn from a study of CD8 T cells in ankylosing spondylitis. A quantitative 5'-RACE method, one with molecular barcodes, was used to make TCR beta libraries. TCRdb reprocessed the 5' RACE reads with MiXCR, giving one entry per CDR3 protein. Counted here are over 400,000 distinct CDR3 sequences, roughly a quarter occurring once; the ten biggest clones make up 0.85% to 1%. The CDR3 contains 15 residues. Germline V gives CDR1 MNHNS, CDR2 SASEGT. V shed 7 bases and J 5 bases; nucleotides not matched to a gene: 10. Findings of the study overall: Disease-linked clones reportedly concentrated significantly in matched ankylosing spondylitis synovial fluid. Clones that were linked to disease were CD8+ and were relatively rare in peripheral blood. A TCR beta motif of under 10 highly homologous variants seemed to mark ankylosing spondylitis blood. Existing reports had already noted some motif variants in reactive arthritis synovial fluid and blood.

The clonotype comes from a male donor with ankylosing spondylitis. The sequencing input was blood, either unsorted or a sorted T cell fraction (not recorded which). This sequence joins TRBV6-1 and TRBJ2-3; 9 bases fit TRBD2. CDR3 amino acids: CASTSGVAGEDTQYF. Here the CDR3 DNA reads TGTGCCAGCACCTCGGGGGTAGCGGGAGAAGATACGCAGTATTTT.